Listed below are T cell receptor beta chains from one sample, sequenced in a study of cytomegalovirus exposure and HLA in healthy donors. Sequenced by immunoSEQ multiplex PCR; TCRdb stores in-frame clones only, minus some. The table lists about 120,000 clones, around 82% of them singletons. The sequenced sample was PBMCs. Source of these receptors: a woman in her forties in good health and CMV-seropositive. Each CDR3 is given without its conserved first and last residue. Size tells how often a clone was seen (once, few, many) or the class of an expanded clone, and some rows leave it out.

V	size	CDR3
TRBV9	.	ASSVGMQVDTQY
TRBV15	.	ATSSRQVSYEQY
TRBV5-1	.	ASSPLGSTEAF
TRBV30	.	AWTPRGLTGSAQPQH
TRBV9	.	ASTLTSGSTDTQY
TRBV6-6	once	ASSYKRGGTDTQY
TRBV10-3	few	AISEGTGSSYEQY
TRBV6-6	once	ASSFSREHEAF
TRBV15	.	ATSGDRAIGYGYT
TRBV6-5	.	ASSYEGGSGYT
TRBV5-1	.	ASSPPFDYEQY
TRBV30	.	AWSVGTSGRPEDIQY
TRBV11-3	once	ASSQTNQGNYGYT
TRBV7-8	.	ASSPRLAPTNTGELF
TRBV30	once	AWSVVRYNEQF
TRBV4-1	.	ASSTRDGGSTGELF
TRBV7-6	.	ASSLTVLSSGSNEQF
TRBV5-1	once	ASSPTGSSDEQF
TRBV6-5	.	ASGLAGGTGELF
TRBV28	.	ASSGLAGYNEQF
TRBV6-5	once	ASSYSRGYTEAF
TRBV19	.	ASSIGQATLLYGYT
TRBV5-1	few	ASSEGAGSGYT
TRBV7-9	.	ASSPGTLGETQY
TRBV7-3	.	ASSSSRGSMGEQF
TRBV5-1	.	ASSLDRQGSPLSTEAF
TRBV27	few	ASSEGVRGTDTQY